This is a list of T cell receptor beta chains from one sample in a study of blood T cell repertoires in COVID-19. Some clones are missing from TCRdb's copy, which holds only in-frame ones; the method was immunoSEQ multiplex PCR. The data hold 300,000 to 400,000 clones, with roughly 90% observed a single time. The sample consisted of peripheral blood. These receptors all come from a woman between 45 and 60 years old with active or convalescent COVID-19. Both conserved end residues are part of each CDR3. D genes are given only for firm matches. Clone size, where shown, is once, few, many, or a class for clones that have expanded.

once	TRBV9	TRBD1	TRBJ1-1	TGTGCCAGCAGCGTTACAGGGGCCGACACTGAAGCTTTCTTT	CASSVTGADTEAFF
NA	TRBV19	TRBD2	TRBJ2-7	TGTGCCAGTAGTAGAGGACTAGTGGCCTACGAGCAGTACTTC	CASSRGLVAYEQYF
NA	TRBV3-1/TRBV3-2	TRBD1	TRBJ2-7	TGTGCCAGCAGTTCTTACGGGGACAGGGGGATCTCCTACGAGCAGTACTTC	CASSSYGDRGISYEQYF
NA	TRBV3-1/TRBV3-2	TRBD1	TRBJ1-2	TGTGCCAGCAGCCCTCCGACAGGGGCCGGTGGCTACACCTTC	CASSPPTGAGGYTF
few	TRBV5-1	NA	TRBJ2-3	TGCGCCAGCAGCTTGATACCACGGGAACCGAGTTTGGATACGCAGTATTTT	CASSLIPREPSLDTQYF
NA	TRBV6-5	NA	TRBJ1-1	TGTGCCAGCAGTTTCTTACAGGGGAACACTGAAGCTTTCTTT	CASSFLQGNTEAFF
few	TRBV7-3	NA	TRBJ1-1	TGTGCCAGCAGCTCGGGACAGAACACTGAAGCTTTCTTT	CASSSGQNTEAFF
once	TRBV7-6	TRBD1	TRBJ1-3	TGTGCCAGCAGTTCACAGGGGTCCTCTGGAAACACCATATATTTT	CASSSQGSSGNTIYF
NA	TRBV7-8	TRBD1	TRBJ1-4	TGTGCCAGCAGCTTAGCGCGCGGACAGGGGACAACTAATGAAAAACTGTTTTTT	CASSLARGQGTTNEKLFF
NA	TRBV7-2	NA	TRBJ1-1	TGTGCCAGCAGCTTCGGACAGTTGCCGACGGACACTGAAGCTTTCTTT	CASSFGQLPTDTEAFF
NA	TRBV7-9	NA	TRBJ2-7	TGTGCCAGCGCCTTACTTGACGAGCAGTACTTC	CASALLDEQYF
NA	TRBV7-2	TRBD2	TRBJ2-4	TGTGCCAGCAGCTTAGTAGCTAGCGGGAGTATGGCCAAAAACATTCAGTACTTC	CASSLVASGSMAKNIQYF
NA	TRBV7-2	TRBD2	TRBJ2-5	TGTGCCAGCAGCTTAGGGGCTAGCGGGGGCAGAGAGACCCAGTACTTC	CASSLGASGGRETQYF
NA	TRBV30	NA	TRBJ2-7	TGTGCCTGGAGTGTAAGAAAACAGGGTCTCGACGAGCAGTACTTC	CAWSVRKQGLDEQYF
NA	TRBV7-6	TRBD1	TRBJ1-1	TGTGCCAGCAGCTCTCACGGACAGGGTGAAGCTTTCTTT	CASSSHGQGEAFF
NA	TRBV4-1	TRBD1	TRBJ1-2	TGCGCCAGCAGCCCAAGTGACGGGACAGGCTATGGCTACACCTTC	CASSPSDGTGYGYTF
NA	TRBV6-5	TRBD1	TRBJ1-4	TGTGCCAGCAGACTTGTCGGGACAGGGAATGAAAAACTGTTTTTT	CASRLVGTGNEKLFF
NA	TRBV2	TRBD2	TRBJ2-5	TGTGCCAGCAGGGACCGGACTAGCGGGGGGGTCGAGACCCAGTACTTC	CASRDRTSGGVETQYF
NA	TRBV9	NA	TRBJ2-5	TGTGCCAGCAGCCCAGGGGGGACTGGGTGGGAGACCCAGTACTTC	CASSPGGTGWETQYF
NA	TRBV2	TRBD1	TRBJ1-1	TGTGCCAGCAGAAGGCAGGGGGAAAGCGGCGGTGAAGCTTTCTTT	CASRRQGESGGEAFF
NA	TRBV4-2	TRBD1	TRBJ1-5	TGTGCCAGCAGCCAAAACACAGGGGGCAGTCAGCCCCAGCATTTT	CASSQNTGGSQPQHF
NA	TRBV6-5	TRBD1	TRBJ1-5	TGTGCCAGTGGACAGGGCTATCAGCCCCAGCATTTT	CASGQGYQPQHF
NA	TRBV2	NA	TRBJ1-4	TGTGCCAGCAGTGAAAGGGAGAAACTGTTTTTT	CASSEREKLFF
NA	TRBV25-1	TRBD2	TRBJ2-7	TGTGCCAGCAGTGAATGGGAGGGCAGTTTCTACGAGCAGTACTTC	CASSEWEGSFYEQYF
NA	TRBV28	TRBD2	TRBJ2-7	TGTGCCAGCAGACTAGCGGGAGGGGTCTACGAGCAGTACTTC	CASRLAGGVYEQYF
NA	TRBV4-3	TRBD2	TRBJ2-1	TGCGCCAAGGGAGGGGCTAGCGGGAGAAGCCACAATGAGCAGTTCTTC	CAKGGASGRSHNEQFF
NA	TRBV6-5	NA	TRBJ1-4	TGTGCCAGCAGTTATTCGGGAGCAAGGCTGTTTTTT	CASSYSGARLFF
NA	TRBV15	NA	TRBJ2-7	TGTGCCACCAGCAGGGGGAGTACGTCCTACGAGCAGTACTTC	CATSRGSTSYEQYF
NA	TRBV2	TRBD2	TRBJ2-1	TGTGCCAGCAGTGAATTGGGCGGGGGGACCTACAATGAGCAGTTCTTC	CASSELGGGTYNEQFF
NA	TRBV24-1	NA	TRBJ2-2	TGTGCCACCAGTGATACTGGGCGTTTGGGCACCGGGGAGCTGTTTTTT	CATSDTGRLGTGELFF
NA	TRBV12-5	NA	TRBJ1-5	TGTGCTAGTGGCGACCCGTCGGGCGGGGTAAATAGCAATCAGCCCCAGCATTTT	CASGDPSGGVNSNQPQHF
NA	TRBV7-2	NA	TRBJ2-2	TGTGCCAGCAGCTCCGGCACCGGGGAGCTGTTTTTT	CASSSGTGELFF
NA	TRBV18	TRBD1	TRBJ1-2	TGTGCCAGCTCACCCCTATGGGAAGGACAGGGAGACTATGGCTACACCTTC	CASSPLWEGQGDYGYTF
NA	TRBV7-9	NA	TRBJ1-1	TGTGCCAGCAGCTTAACGGACAAATTTGAAGCTTTCTTT	CASSLTDKFEAFF
NA	TRBV5-1	TRBD1	TRBJ1-3	TGCGCCAGCAGCTGGACAGGGGGAAACACCATATATTTT	CASSWTGGNTIYF
NA	TRBV28	NA	TRBJ1-1	TGTGCCAGCAGTCTCCGTCCCCTGGGGGGTAACACTGAAGCTTTCTTT	CASSLRPLGGNTEAFF
NA	TRBV4-3	TRBD2	TRBJ2-1	TGCGCCAGCAGACCAACTAGCGGGAGTGTGAATGAGCAGTTCTTC	CASRPTSGSVNEQFF
NA	TRBV5-1	TRBD1	TRBJ2-7	TGCGCCAGCAGCCCGCGTCCCACAGGGGGTTGGGGGCAGTACTTC	CASSPRPTGGWGQYF
NA	TRBV4-2	NA	TRBJ1-2	TGTGCCAGCAGCCAAGACCAGCGGAACTATGGCTACACCTTC	CASSQDQRNYGYTF
NA	TRBV19	TRBD1	TRBJ2-2	TGTGCCAGTAGCGACAGGGTCAACACCGGGGAGCTGTTTTTT	CASSDRVNTGELFF
NA	TRBV5-1	NA	TRBJ1-6	TGCGCCAGCAGCTTGGCCGGGTCCACCGGAGATTCACCCCTCCACTTT	CASSLAGSTGDSPLHF
once	TRBV9	NA	TRBJ1-5	TGTGCCAGCAGCCTCGGGGGACCTCATAGCAATCAGCCCCAGCATTTT	CASSLGGPHSNQPQHF
NA	TRBV9	NA	TRBJ2-3	TGTGCCAGCAGCGTAGCCGGTAGAACAGATACGCAGTATTTT	CASSVAGRTDTQYF